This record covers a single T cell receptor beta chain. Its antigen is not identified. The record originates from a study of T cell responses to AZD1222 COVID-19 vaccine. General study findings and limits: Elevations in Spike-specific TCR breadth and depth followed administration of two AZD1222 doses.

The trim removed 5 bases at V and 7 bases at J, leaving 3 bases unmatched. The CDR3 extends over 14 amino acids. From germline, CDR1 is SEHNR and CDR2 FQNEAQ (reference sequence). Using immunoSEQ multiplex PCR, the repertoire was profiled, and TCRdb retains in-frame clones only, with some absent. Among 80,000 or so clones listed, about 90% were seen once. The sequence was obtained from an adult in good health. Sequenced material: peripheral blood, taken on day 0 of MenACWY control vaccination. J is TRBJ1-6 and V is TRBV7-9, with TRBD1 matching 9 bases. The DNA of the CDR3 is TGTGCCAGCAGCCCCGGACAGGGGAATTCACCCCTCCACTTT. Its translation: CASSPGQGNSPLHF.